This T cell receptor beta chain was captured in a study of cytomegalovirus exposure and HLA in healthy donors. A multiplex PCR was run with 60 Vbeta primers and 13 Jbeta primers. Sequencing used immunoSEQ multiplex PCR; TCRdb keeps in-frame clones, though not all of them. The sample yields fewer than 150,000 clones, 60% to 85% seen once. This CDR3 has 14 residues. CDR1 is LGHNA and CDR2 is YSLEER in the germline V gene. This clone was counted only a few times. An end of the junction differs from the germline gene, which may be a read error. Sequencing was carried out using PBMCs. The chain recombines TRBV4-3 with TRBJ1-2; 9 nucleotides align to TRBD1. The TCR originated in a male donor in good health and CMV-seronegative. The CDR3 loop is CASSQGDREHGYPF. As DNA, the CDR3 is TGCGCCAGCAGCCAAGGGGACAGGGAGCATGGCTACCCCTTC.